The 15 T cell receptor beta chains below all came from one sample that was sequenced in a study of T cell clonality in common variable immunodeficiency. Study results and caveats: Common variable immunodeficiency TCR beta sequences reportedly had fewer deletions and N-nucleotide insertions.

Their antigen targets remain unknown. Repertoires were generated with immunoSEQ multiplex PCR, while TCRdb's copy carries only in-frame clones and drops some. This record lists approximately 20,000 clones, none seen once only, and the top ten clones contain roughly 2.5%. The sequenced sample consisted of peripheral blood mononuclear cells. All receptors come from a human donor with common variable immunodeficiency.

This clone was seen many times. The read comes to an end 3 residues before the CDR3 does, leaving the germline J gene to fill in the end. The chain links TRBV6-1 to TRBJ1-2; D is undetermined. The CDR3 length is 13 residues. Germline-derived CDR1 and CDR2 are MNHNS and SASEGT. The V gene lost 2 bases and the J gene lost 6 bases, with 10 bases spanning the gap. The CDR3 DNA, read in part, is TGTGCCAGCAGTGAATTATTTGTCCATGGC. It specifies CASSELFVHG. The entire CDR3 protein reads CASSELFVHGYTF.

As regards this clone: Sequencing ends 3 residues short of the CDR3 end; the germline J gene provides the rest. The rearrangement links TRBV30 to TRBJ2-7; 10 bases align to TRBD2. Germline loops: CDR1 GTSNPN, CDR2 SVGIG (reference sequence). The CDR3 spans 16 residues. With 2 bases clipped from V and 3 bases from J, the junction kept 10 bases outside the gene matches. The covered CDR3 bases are TGTGCCTGGAGTCTCCCCCCGCTAGCGGGAGTCTACGAG. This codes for CAWSLPPLAGVYE. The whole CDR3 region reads CAWSLPPLAGVYEQYF.

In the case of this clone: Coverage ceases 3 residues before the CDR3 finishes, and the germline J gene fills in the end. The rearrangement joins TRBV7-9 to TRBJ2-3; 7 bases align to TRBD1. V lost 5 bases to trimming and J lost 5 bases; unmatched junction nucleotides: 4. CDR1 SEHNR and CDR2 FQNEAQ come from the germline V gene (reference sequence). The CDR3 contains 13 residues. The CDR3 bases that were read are TGTGCCAGCAGCCCAGGGGGACGAGATACG. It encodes CASSPGGRDT. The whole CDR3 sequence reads CASSPGGRDTQYF.

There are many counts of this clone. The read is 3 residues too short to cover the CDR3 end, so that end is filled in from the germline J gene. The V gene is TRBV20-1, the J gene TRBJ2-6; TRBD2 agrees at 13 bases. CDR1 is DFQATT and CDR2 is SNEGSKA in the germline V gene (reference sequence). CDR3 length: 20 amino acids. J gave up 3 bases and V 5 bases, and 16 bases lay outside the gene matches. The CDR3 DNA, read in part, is TGCAGTGCTCCCAGCAACCTTAGGACTAGCGGGAGTAGTGGGGCCAACGTC. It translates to CSAPSNLRTSGSSGANV. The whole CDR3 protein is CSAPSNLRTSGSSGANVLTF.

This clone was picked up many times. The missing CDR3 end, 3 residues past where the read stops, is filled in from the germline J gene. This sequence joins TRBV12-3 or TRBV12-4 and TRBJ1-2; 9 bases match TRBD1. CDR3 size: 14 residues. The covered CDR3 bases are TGTGCAAGCCGGCCCGGGACAGGGTTTTATGGC. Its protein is CASRPGTGFYG. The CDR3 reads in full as CASRPGTGFYGYTF.

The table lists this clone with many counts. The CDR3 spells CASSLTGDNYNEQFF. Partial CDR3 DNA: TGCGCCAGCAGCTTGACAGGGGACAACTACAATGAG. This chain links TRBV5-1 with TRBJ2-1; the match to TRBD1 covers 7 bases. The CDR3 is cut off 3 residues early in the read; its end comes from the germline J gene. Trimming took 1 base from V and 3 from J; bases not matched to a gene: 4. The CDR3 consists of 15 residues. Germline V CDR1 and CDR2: SGHRS, YFSETQ.

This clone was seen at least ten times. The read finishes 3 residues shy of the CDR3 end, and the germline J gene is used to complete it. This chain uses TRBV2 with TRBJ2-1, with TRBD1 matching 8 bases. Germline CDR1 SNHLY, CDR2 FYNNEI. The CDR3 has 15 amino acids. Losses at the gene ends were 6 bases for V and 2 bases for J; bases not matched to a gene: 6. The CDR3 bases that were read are TGTGCCAGCAGCCACGAACAGGGGGCCTACAATGAG. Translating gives CASSHEQGAYNE. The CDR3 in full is CASSHEQGAYNEQFF.

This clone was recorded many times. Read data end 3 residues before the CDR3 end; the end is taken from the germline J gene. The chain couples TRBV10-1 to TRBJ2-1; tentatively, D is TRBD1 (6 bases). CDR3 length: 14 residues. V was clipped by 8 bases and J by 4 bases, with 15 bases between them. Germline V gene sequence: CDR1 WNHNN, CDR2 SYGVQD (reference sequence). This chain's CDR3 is CASAPGHPYNEQFF. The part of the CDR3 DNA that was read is TGCGCCAGCGCCCCGGGACACCCATACAATGAG.

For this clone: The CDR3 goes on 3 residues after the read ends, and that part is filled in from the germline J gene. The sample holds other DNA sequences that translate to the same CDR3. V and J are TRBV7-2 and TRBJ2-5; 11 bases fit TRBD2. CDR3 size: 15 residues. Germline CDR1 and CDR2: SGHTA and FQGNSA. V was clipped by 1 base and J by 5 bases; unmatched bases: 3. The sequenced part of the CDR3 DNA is TGTGCCAGCAGCTTAGGGCTAGCGGGAGGTGAGACC. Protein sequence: CASSLGLAGGET. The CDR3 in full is CASSLGLAGGETQYF.

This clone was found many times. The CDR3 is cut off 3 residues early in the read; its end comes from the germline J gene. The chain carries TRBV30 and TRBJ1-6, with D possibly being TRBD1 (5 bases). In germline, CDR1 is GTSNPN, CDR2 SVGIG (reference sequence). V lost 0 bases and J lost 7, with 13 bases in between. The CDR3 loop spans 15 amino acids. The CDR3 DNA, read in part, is TGTGCCTGGAGTGTACCGGGCAGGGTCAATTCACCC. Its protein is CAWSVPGRVNSP. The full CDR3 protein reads CAWSVPGRVNSPLHF.

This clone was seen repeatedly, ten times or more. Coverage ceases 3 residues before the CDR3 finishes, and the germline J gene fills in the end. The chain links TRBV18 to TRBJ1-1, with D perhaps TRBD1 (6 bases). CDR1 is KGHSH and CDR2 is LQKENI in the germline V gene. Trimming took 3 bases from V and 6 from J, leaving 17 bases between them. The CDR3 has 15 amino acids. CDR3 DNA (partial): TGTGCCAGCTCACCGGGCCAGGGGAGTAGCGCTGAA. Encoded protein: CASSPGQGSSAE. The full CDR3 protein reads CASSPGQGSSAEAFF.

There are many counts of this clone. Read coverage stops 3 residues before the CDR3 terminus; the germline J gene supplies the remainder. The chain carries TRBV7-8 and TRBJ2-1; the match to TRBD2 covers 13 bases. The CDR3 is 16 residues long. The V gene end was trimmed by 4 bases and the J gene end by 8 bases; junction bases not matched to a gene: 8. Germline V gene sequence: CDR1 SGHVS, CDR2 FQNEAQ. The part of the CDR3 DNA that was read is TGTGCCAGCAGCTGGGGGGGGACTAGCGGGAACTATGAG. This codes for CASSWGGTSGNYE. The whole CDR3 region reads CASSWGGTSGNYEQFF. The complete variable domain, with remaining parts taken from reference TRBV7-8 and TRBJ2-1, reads GAGVSQSPRYKVAKRGQDVALRCDPISGHVSLFWYQQALGQGPEFLTYFQNEAQLDKSGLPSDRFFAERPEGSVSTLKIQRTQQEDSAVYLCASSWGGTSGNYEQFFGPGTRLTVL.

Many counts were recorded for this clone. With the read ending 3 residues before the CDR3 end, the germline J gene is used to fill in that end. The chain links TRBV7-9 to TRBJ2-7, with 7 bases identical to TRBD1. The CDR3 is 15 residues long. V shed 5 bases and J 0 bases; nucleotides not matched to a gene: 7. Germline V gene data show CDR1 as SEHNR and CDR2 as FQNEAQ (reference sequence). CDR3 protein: CASSRTGQLSYEQYF. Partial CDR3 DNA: TGTGCCAGCAGCCGTACGGGACAGCTCTCCTACGAG.

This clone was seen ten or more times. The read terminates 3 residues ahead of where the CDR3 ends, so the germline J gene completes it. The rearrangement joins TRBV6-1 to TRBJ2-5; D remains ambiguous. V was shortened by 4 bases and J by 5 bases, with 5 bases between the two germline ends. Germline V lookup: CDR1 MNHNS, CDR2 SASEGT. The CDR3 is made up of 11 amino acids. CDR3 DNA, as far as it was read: TGTGCCAGCAGTGTATTTGAGACC. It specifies CASSVFET. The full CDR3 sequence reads CASSVFETQYF.

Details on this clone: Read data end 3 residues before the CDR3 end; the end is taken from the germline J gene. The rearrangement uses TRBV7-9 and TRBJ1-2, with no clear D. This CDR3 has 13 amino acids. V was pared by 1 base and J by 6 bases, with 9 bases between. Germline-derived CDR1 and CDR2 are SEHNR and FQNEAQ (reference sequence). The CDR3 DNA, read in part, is TGTGCCAGCAGCTTAGAAGGGTGGGATGGC. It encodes CASSLEGWDG. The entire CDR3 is CASSLEGWDGYTF. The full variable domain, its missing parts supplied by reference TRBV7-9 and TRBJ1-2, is DTGVSQNPRHKITKRGQNVTFRCDPISEHNRLYWYRQTLGQGPEFLTYFQNEAQLEKSRLLSDRFSAERPKGSFSTLEIQRTEQGDSAMYLCASSLEGWDGYTFGSGTRLTVV.